This TCR beta chain stems from a study of T cell responses to AZD1222 COVID-19 vaccine. Whole-study results and caveats: Baseline antibody screening turned up just a handful of seropositive AZD1222 recipients. Mapped onto spike, vaccine-associated CD4 TCRs spanned it and were dominant at 160-218 and 743-854. Within unmutated variant regions lay the reported targets of nearly half of spike-specific TCRs. White British donors predominated, females outnumbered males, and clonal diversity was possibly underestimated.

Germline CDR1 SGHAT, CDR2 FQNNGV. V lost 3 bases, J lost 0 bases, and 7 bases lay in between. CDR3 length equals 14 residues. Some clones are missing from TCRdb's copy, which holds only in-frame ones; the method was immunoSEQ multiplex PCR. The sample has about 120,000 clones; about 90% are singletons. Note on this clone: Its target is not known.

Material: peripheral blood, obtained on day 0 of AZD1222 vaccination. The receptor was derived from an adult in good health. This chain links TRBV11-2 with TRBJ2-3; no definite D call. The DNA of the CDR3 is TGTGCCAGCAGCTTTGAGCGTAGCACAGATACGCAGTATTTT. This gives the protein CASSFERSTDTQYF.